The rows below give T cell receptor beta chains drawn from one sample of a study of blood T cell repertoires in COVID-19. Method: immunoSEQ multiplex PCR; TCRdb's copy keeps in-frame clones and lacks some. Of 200,000 or so clones detected, 86% appear once; the ten largest clones hold 3% to 4.5%. Sequenced material: PBMCs or T cells enriched from blood (not recorded which). The origin of the receptors is a woman aged 40 to 50 with acute COVID-19. Each CDR3 is given with its conserved first and last residue. The D gene is left open where the match is weak.

v_call	j_call	cdr3_length	d_call	cdr3_nt	cdr3_aa
TRBV7-2	TRBJ1-2	13	.	TGTGCCAGCAGCATCGGGACTACCTATGGCTACACCTTC	CASSIGTTYGYTF
TRBV5-5	TRBJ2-2	13	.	TGTGCCAGCAGCCCGACAGTTCCCGGGGAGCTGTTTTTT	CASSPTVPGELFF
TRBV2	TRBJ1-3	14	.	TGTGCCAGCAGTGAGCGTACTTCTGGAAACACCATATATTTT	CASSERTSGNTIYF
TRBV9	TRBJ1-4	16	.	TGTGCCAGCTCGCGCCCTTTTCCCGGGTCTGGGGAAAAACTGTTTTTT	CASSRPFPGSGEKLFF
TRBV5-8	TRBJ1-5	15	.	TGTGCCAGCAGCCCCCGGACAGCAGGGCTTCAGCCCCAGCATTTT	CASSPRTAGLQPQHF
TRBV7-9	TRBJ1-1	12	.	TGTGCCAGCAGCTTAAGAGGCCGGGAAGCTTTCTTT	CASSLRGREAFF
TRBV16	TRBJ1-1	15	TRBD1	TGTGCCAGCAGCCATACACAGACAGGGACCACTGAAGCTTTCTTT	CASSHTQTGTTEAFF
TRBV7-9	TRBJ2-5	14	TRBD1	TGTGCCAGCAGCTCAGGACAGGTACAAGAGACCCAGTACTTC	CASSSGQVQETQYF
TRBV13	TRBJ2-1	14	.	TGTGCCAGCAGCTTGTTGTCCGGGGACAATGAGCAGTTCTTC	CASSLLSGDNEQFF
TRBV11-2	TRBJ1-4	16	TRBD1	TGTGCCAGCACCTCGGGAGCGCACAGGGGTCGCGAAAAACTGTTTTTT	CASTSGAHRGREKLFF